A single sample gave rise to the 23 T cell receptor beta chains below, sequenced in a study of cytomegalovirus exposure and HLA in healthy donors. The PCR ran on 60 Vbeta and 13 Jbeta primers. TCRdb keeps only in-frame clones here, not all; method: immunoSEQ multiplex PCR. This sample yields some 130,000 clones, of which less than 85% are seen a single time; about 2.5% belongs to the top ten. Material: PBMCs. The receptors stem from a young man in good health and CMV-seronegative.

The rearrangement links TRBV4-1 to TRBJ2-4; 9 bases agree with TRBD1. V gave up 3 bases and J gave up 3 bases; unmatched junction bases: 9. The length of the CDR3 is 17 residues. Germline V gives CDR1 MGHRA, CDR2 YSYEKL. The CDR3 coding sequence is TGCGCCAGCAGCCATCCTAACCTGGACAGGGGCAAAAACATTCAGTACTTC. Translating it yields CASSHPNLDRGKNIQYF.

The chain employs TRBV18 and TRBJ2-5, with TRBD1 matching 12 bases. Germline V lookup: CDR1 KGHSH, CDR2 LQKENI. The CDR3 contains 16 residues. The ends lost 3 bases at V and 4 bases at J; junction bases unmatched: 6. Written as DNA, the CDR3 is TGTGCCAGCTCACCTTTCGGGACAGGGGGCGGAGAGACCCAGTACTTC. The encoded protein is CASSPFGTGGGETQYF. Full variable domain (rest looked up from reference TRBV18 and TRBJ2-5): NAGVMQNPRHLVRRRGQEARLRCSPMKGHSHVYWYRQLPEEGLKFMVYLQKENIIDESGMPKERFSAEFPKEGPSILRIQQVVRGDSAAYFCASSPFGTGGGETQYFGPGTRLLVL.

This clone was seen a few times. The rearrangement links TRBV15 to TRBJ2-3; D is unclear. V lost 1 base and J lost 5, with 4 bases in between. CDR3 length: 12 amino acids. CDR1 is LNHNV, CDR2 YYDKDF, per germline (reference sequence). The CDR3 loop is CATSRAGDTQYF. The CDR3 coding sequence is TGTGCCACCAGCAGAGCAGGAGATACGCAGTATTTT.

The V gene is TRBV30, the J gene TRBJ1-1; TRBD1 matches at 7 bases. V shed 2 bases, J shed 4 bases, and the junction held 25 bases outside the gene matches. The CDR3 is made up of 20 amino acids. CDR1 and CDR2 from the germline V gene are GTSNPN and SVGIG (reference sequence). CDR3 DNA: TGTGCCTGGAGTCCCCCGGGGGGGAGGGGGCGTTCTGGGGAGGGCACTGAAGCTTTCTTT. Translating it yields CAWSPPGGRGRSGEGTEAFF.

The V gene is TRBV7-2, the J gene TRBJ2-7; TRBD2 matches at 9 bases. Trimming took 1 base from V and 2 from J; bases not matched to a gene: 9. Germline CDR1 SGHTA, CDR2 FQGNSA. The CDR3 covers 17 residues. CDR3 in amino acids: CASSLVLAGVLPYEQYF. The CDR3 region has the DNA TGTGCCAGCAGCTTAGTATTAGCGGGAGTACTTCCCTACGAGCAGTACTTC.

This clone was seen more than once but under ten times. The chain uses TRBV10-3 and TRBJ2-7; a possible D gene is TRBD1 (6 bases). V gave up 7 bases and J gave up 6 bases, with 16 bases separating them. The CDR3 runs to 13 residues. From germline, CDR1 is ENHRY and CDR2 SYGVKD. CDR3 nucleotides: TGTGCCATCACTCCGACAGGAGGAGTCGAGCAGTACTTC. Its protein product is CAITPTGGVEQYF.

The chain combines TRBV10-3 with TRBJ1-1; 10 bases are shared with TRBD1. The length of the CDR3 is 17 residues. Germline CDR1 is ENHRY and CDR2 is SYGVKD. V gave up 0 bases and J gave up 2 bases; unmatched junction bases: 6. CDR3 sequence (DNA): TGTGCCATCAGTGAGTCGGGACAGGGGAGTGGTAACACTGAAGCTTTCTTT. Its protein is CAISESGQGSGNTEAFF.

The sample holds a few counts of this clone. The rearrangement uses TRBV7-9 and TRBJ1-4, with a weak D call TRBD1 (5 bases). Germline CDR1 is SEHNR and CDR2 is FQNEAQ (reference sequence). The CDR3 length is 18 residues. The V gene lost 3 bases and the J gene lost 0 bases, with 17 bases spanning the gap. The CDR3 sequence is CASSLGLTGAATNEKLFF. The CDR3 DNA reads TGTGCCAGCAGCTTGGGTCTTACAGGCGCCGCAACTAATGAAAAACTGTTTTTT.

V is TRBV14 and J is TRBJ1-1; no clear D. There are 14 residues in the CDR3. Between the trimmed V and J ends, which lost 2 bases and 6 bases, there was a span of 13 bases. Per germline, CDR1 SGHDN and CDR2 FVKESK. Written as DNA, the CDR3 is TGTGCCAGCAGCCAACTGTCCCGGAGCGCTGAAGCTTTCTTT. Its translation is CASSQLSRSAEAFF.

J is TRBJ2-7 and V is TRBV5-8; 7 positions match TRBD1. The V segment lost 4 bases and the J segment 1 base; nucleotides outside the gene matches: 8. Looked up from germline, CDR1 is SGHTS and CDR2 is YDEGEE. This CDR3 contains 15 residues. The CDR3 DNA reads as TGTGCCAGCAGCCAGGACAGGCTCGGGTCCTACGAGCAGTACTTC. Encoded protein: CASSQDRLGSYEQYF.

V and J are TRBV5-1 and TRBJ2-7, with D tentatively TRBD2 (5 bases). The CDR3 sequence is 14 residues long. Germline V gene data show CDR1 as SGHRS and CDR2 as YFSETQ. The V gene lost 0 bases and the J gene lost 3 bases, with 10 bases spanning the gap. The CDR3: CASSLGGSVYEQYF. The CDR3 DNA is TGCGCCAGCAGCTTGGGGGGTAGCGTCTACGAGCAGTACTTC.

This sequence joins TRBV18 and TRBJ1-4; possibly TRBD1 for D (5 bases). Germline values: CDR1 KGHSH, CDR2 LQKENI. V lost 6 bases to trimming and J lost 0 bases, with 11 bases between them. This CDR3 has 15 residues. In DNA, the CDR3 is TGTGCCAGCTCGGTGATGACAGCAACTAATGAAAAACTGTTTTTT. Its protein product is CASSVMTATNEKLFF.

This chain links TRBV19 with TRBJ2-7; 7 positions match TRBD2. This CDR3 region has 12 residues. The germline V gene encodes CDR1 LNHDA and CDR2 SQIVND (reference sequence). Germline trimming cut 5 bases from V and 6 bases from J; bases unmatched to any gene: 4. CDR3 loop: CASSARTSEQYF. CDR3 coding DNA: TGTGCCAGTAGTGCCCGGACTAGCGAGCAGTACTTC.

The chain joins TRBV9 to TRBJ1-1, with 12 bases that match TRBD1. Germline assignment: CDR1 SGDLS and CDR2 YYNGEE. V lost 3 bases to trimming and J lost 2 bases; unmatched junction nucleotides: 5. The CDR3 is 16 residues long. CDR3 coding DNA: TGTGCCAGCAGCGCCGGGACAGGGGGCGTAAACACTGAAGCTTTCTTT. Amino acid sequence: CASSAGTGGVNTEAFF.

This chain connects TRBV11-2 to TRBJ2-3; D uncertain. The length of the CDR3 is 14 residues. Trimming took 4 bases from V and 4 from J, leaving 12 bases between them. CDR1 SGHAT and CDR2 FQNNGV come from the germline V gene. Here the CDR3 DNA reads TGTGCCAGCAGCTCTGAGAATTTGGCAGATACGCAGTATTTT. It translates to CASSSENLADTQYF.

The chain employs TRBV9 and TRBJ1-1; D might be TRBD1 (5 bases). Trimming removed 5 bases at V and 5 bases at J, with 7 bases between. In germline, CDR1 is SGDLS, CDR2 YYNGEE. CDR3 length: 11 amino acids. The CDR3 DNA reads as TGTGCCAGCAGTGGGGGGACTGAAGCTTTCTTT. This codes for CASSGGTEAFF.

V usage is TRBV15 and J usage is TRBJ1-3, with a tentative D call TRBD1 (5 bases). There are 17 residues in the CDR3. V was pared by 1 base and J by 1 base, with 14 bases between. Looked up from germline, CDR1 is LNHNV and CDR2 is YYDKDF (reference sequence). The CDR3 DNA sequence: TGTGCCACCAGCAGAGGGGGCGGCAGACCTTCTGGAAACACCATATATTTT. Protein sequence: CATSRGGGRPSGNTIYF.

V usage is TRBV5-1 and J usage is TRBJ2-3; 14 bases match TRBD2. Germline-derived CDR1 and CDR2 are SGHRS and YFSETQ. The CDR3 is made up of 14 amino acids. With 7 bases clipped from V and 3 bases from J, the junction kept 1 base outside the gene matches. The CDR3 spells CASGLAGGTDTQYF. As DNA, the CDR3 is TGCGCCAGCGGACTAGCGGGAGGTACAGATACGCAGTATTTT.

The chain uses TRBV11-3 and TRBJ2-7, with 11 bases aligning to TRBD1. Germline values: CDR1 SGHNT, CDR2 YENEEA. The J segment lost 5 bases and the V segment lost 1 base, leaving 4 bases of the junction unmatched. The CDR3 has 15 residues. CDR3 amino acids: CASSLGGTGGDEQYF. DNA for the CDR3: TGTGCCAGCAGCTTAGGAGGGACAGGGGGGGACGAGCAGTACTTC.

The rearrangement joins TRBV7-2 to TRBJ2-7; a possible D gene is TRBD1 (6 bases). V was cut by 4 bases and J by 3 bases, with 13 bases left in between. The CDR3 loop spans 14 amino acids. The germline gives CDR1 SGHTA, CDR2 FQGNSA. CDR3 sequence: CASSSFRDNYEQYF. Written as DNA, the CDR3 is TGTGCCAGCAGCTCATTCCGGGACAACTACGAGCAGTACTTC.

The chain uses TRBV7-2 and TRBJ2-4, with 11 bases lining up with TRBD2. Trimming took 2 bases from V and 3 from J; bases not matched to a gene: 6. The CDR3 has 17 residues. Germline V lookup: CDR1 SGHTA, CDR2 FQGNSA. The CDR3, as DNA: TGTGCCAGCAGCTTATTCGTAGCGGGAGGGGGCAAAAACATTCAGTACTTC. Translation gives CASSLFVAGGGKNIQYF.

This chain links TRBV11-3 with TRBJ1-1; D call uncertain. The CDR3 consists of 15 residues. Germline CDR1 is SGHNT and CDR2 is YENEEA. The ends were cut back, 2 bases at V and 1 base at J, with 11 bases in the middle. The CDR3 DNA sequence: TGTGCCAGCAGCTTAAATTACCCGGGGAACACTGAAGCTTTCTTT. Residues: CASSLNYPGNTEAFF.

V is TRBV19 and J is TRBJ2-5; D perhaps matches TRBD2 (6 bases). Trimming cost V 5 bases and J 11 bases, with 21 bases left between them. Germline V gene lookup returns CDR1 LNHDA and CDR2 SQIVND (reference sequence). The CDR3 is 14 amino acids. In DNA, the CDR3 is TGTGCCAGTAGTGTCCGGGACTGGGGTTATGAGCAGTACTTC. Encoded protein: CASSVRDWGYEQYF. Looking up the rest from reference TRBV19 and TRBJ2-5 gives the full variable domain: DGGITQSPKYLFRKEGQNVTLSCEQNLNHDAMYWYRQDPGQGLRLIYYSQIVNDFQKGDIAEGYSVSREKKESFPLTVTSAQKNPTAFYLCASSVRDWGYEQYFGPGTRLLVL.